A single T cell receptor beta chain is shown here with its context. This entry belongs to a study of T cells in localized non-small cell lung cancer. The CDR3 extends over 10 amino acids. Deletions cut 5 bases from V and 11 bases from J, with 9 bases between. Germline V gives CDR1 SEHNR, CDR2 FQNEAQ (reference sequence). Libraries were prepared by immunoSEQ multiplex PCR; TCRdb keeps only in-frame clonotypes and omits some of them. The repertoire has under 65,000 clones, roughly 90% of them found once; the top ten carry under 25%. The source is a man between 40 and 70 years old with stage I squamous cell lung carcinoma. The chain couples TRBV7-9 to TRBJ2-5, with D possibly being TRBD2 (5 bases). Here the sequenced sample was peripheral blood, taken before any cancer treatment. The CDR3 coding sequence is TGTGCCAGCAGCGAAATAGCGCAGTACTTC. Translation gives CASSEIAQYF.